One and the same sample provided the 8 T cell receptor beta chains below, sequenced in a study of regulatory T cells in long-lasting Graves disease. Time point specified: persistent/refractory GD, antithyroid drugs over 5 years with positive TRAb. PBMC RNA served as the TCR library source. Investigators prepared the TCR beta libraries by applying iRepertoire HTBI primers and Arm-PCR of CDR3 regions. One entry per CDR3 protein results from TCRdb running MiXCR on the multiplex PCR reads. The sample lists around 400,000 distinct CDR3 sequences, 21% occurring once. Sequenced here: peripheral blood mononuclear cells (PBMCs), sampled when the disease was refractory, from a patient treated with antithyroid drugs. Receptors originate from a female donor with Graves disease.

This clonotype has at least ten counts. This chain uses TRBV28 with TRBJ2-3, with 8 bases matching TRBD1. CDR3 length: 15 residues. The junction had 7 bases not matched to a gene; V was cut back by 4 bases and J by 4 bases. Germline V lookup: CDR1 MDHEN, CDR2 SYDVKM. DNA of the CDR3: TGTGCCAGCAGTTCTACAGGGGGATACGCAGATACGCAGTATTTT. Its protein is CASSSTGGYADTQYF. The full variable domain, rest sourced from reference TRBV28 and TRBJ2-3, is DVKVTQSSRYLVKRTGEKVFLECVQDMDHENMFWYRQDPGLGLRLIYFSYDVKMKEKGDIPEGYSVSREKKERFSLILESASTNQTSMYLCASSSTGGYADTQYFGPGTRLTVL.

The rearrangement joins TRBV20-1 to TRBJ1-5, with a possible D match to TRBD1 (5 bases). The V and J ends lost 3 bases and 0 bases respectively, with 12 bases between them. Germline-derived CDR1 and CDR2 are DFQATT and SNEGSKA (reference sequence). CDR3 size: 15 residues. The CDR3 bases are TGCAGTGCTAGCCCGGGGGAGGGTAGCAATCAGCCCCAGCATTTT. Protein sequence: CSASPGEGSNQPQHF.

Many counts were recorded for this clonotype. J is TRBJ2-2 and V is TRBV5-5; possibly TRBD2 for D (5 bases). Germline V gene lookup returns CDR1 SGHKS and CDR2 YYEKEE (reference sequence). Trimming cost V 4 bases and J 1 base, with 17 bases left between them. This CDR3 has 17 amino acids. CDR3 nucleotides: TGTGCCAGCAGCCTGCGGGTAGGACGGGAGAACACCGGGGAGCTGTTTTTT. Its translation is CASSLRVGRENTGELFF. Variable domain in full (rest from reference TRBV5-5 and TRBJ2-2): DAGVTQSPTHLIKTRGQQVTLRCSPISGHKSVSWYQQVLGQGPQFIFQYYEKEERGRGNFPDRFSARQFPNYSSELNVNALLLGDSALYLCASSLRVGRENTGELFFGEGSRLTVL.

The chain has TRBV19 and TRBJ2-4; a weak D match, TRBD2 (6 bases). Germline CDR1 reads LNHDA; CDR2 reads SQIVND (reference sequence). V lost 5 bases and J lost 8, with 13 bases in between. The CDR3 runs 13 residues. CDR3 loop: CASSFGSTYIQYF. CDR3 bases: TGTGCCAGTAGTTTCGGGAGTACGTACATTCAGTACTTC.

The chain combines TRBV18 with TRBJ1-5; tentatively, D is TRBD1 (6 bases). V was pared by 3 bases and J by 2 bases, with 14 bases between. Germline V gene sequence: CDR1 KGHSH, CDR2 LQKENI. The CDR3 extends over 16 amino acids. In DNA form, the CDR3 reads TGTGCCAGCTCACCCCGTGGGGGCATGGGCAATCAGCCCCAGCATTTT. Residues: CASSPRGGMGNQPQHF.

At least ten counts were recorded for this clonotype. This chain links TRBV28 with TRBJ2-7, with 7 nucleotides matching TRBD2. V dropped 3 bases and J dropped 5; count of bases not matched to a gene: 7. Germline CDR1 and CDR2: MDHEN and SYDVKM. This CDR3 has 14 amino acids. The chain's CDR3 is CASSFLGGNHEQYF. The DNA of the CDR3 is TGTGCCAGCAGTTTCTTGGGGGGGAACCACGAGCAGTACTTC.

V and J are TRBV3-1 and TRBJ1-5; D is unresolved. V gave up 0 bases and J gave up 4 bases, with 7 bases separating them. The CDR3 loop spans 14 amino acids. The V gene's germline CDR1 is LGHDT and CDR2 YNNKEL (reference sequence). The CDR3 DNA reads TGTGCCAGCAGCCAAGATATGGTGAATCAGCCCCAGCATTTT. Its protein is CASSQDMVNQPQHF.

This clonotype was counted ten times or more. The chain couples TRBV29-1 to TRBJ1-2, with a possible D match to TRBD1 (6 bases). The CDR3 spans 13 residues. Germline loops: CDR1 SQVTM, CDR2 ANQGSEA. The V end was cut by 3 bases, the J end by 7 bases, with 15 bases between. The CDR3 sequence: CSVDGTGLGGYTF. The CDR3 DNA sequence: TGCAGCGTTGATGGAACAGGGTTAGGTGGCTACACCTTC.